What follows are 29 T cell receptor beta chains derived from one specimen sequenced in a study of blood T cell repertoires in COVID-19. Some clones are missing from TCRdb's copy, which holds only in-frame ones; the method was immunoSEQ multiplex PCR. In the table there are about 210,000 clones, about 80% of which are singletons. The material sequenced was peripheral blood. The receptors shown here come from a man aged 60 to 75 with acute or convalescent COVID-19.

In this sample, this clone turned up once. J is TRBJ1-1 and V is TRBV7-9; 8 nucleotides line up with TRBD1. Germline CDR1 reads SEHNR; CDR2 reads FQNEAQ (reference sequence). The CDR3 covers 12 residues. The trim removed 11 bases at V and 4 bases at J, leaving 6 bases unmatched. CDR3: CAEDRGGTEAFF. The DNA of the CDR3 is TGTGCCGAAGACAGGGGAGGCACTGAAGCTTTCTTT. The full variable domain, completed using reference TRBV7-9 and TRBJ1-1, is DTGVSQNPRHKITKRGQNVTFRCDPISEHNRLYWYRQTLGQGPEFLTYFQNEAQLEKSRLLSDRFSAERPKGSFSTLEIQRTEQGDSAMYLCAEDRGGTEAFFGQGTRLTVV.

The chain is built from TRBV6-5 and TRBJ2-1; 9 bases are a match to TRBD1. This CDR3 comprises 16 residues. The germline CDR1 and CDR2 sequences are MNHEY and SVGAGI. J was trimmed by 8 bases and V by 4 bases; bases with no gene match: 12. CDR3 in amino acids: CASSSTGTGYFYEQFF. The CDR3 region has the DNA TGTGCCAGCAGTTCAACCGGGACAGGGTACTTTTATGAGCAGTTCTTC.

The rearrangement links TRBV5-4 to TRBJ1-3, with D perhaps TRBD1 (6 bases). V was clipped by 4 bases and J by 3 bases, with 11 bases between them. The germline V gene encodes CDR1 SGHNT and CDR2 YYREEE (reference sequence). The CDR3 is made up of 14 amino acids. In DNA, the CDR3 is TGTGCCAGCAGCATTCAGGGGCTTGGAAACACCATATATTTT. Encoded protein: CASSIQGLGNTIYF.

This rearrangement joins TRBV27 to TRBJ2-3; D perhaps matches TRBD1 (5 bases). Germline V gene data show CDR1 as MNHEY and CDR2 as SMNVEV (reference sequence). Between the trimmed V and J ends, which lost 6 bases and 4 bases, there was a span of 23 bases. The CDR3 runs 17 residues. The DNA of the CDR3 is TGTGCCAGCAGGGCCAGGGTAGGGAATACGGGTTCAGATACGCAGTATTTT. The encoded protein is CASRARVGNTGSDTQYF.

The chain uses TRBV19 and TRBJ2-7; D possibly corresponds to TRBD2 (5 bases). V lost 5 bases and J 5 bases, leaving 10 bases between the germline ends. Germline assignment: CDR1 LNHDA and CDR2 SQIVND (reference sequence). The CDR3 covers 12 residues. CDR3 sequence (DNA): TGTGCCAGTAGTTTCGAGGGAAACGAGCAGTACTTC. As protein: CASSFEGNEQYF. The complete variable domain, with remaining parts taken from reference TRBV19 and TRBJ2-7, reads DGGITQSPKYLFRKEGQNVTLSCEQNLNHDAMYWYRQDPGQGLRLIYYSQIVNDFQKGDIAEGYSVSREKKESFPLTVTSAQKNPTAFYLCASSFEGNEQYFGPGTRLTVT.

V usage is TRBV30 and J usage is TRBJ2-3; weak D call: TRBD2 (6 bases). Trimming stripped 6 bases from V and 2 bases from J, with 15 bases between. The germline gives CDR1 GTSNPN, CDR2 SVGIG (reference sequence). This CDR3 contains 14 residues. The CDR3 nucleotides are TGTGCCTGCCGCCCCGCTAGCGCCACAGATACGCAGTATTTT. The encoded protein is CACRPASATDTQYF. Complete variable domain (other parts from reference TRBV30 and TRBJ2-3): SQTIHQWPATLVQPVGSPLSLECTVEGTSNPNLYWYRQAAGRGLQLLFYSVGIGQISSEVPQNLSASRPQDRQFILSSKKLLLSDSGFYLCACRPASATDTQYFGPGTRLTVL.

In this sample, this clone turned up a few times. The rearrangement uses TRBV16 and TRBJ1-4; no reliable D call. V was pared by 3 bases and J by 5 bases, with 7 bases between. The germline V gene encodes CDR1 KGHSY and CDR2 FQNENV. The CDR3 runs 13 residues. The CDR3 DNA follows: TGTGCCAGCAGCCAGACGGGGAATGAAAAACTGTTTTTT. This translates into CASSQTGNEKLFF.

The chain links TRBV6-6 to TRBJ2-7; 7 bases are a match to TRBD1. Losses at the gene ends were 5 bases for V and 3 bases for J; bases not matched to a gene: 10. CDR1 and CDR2 from the germline V gene are MNHNY and SVGAGI (reference sequence). CDR3 length: 15 amino acids. CDR3 region: CASSNAGTAIYEQYF. The CDR3 region has the DNA TGTGCCAGCAGTAACGCCGGGACAGCGATCTACGAGCAGTACTTC.

This clone was observed a handful of times. The V gene is TRBV4-3, the J gene TRBJ1-2, with 7 bases aligning to TRBD1. CDR1 is LGHNA and CDR2 is YSLEER in the germline V gene. V shed 0 bases, J shed 2 bases, and the junction held 6 bases outside the gene matches. This CDR3 region has 16 residues. The CDR3 reads CASSQDSPGGNYGYTF. The DNA of the CDR3 is TGCGCCAGCAGCCAAGATTCCCCAGGGGGGAACTATGGCTACACCTTC.

This clone was observed a single time. The V gene is TRBV6-5, the J gene TRBJ1-5; no firm D call. From germline, CDR1 is MNHEY and CDR2 SVGAGI. This CDR3 comprises 15 residues. Trimming took 5 bases from V and 0 from J, leaving 11 bases between them. The CDR3 here is CASSPILFSNQPQHF. CDR3 nucleotides: TGTGCCAGCAGTCCAATACTTTTTAGCAATCAGCCCCAGCATTTT.

The chain couples TRBV3-1 (or the pseudogene TRBV3-2) to TRBJ1-3; D unresolved. The CDR3 loop spans 15 amino acids. V lost 1 base and J lost 0, with 7 bases in between. Looked up from germline, CDR1 is LGHDT and CDR2 is YNNKEL (reference sequence). DNA of the CDR3: TGTGCCAGCAGCCAAGCTATTAACTCTGGAAACACCATATATTTT. Translated: CASSQAINSGNTIYF.

This clone was seen more than once but under ten times. The genes are TRBV7-2 and TRBJ2-1; the match to TRBD2 covers 9 bases. Germline lookup yields CDR1 SGHTA and CDR2 FQGNSA. V dropped 6 bases and J dropped 4; count of bases not matched to a gene: 4. CDR3 size: 14 residues. In nucleotides, the CDR3 is TGTGCCAGCAGAGGCGGGAGGGAGTACAATGAGCAGTTCTTC. This gives the protein CASRGGREYNEQFF. The whole variable domain, filled in from reference TRBV7-2 and TRBJ2-1, reads GAGVSQSPSNKVTEKGKDVELRCDPISGHTALYWYRQSLGQGLEFLIYFQGNSAPDKSGLPSDRFSAERTGGSVSTLTIQRTQQEDSAVYLCASRGGREYNEQFFGPGTRLTVL.

The rearrangement links TRBV11-2 to TRBJ2-6; D gene uncertain. V was trimmed by 3 bases and J by 0 bases, leaving 6 bases between them. This CDR3 is 15 amino acids long. The germline V gene encodes CDR1 SGHAT and CDR2 FQNNGV. The CDR3 sequence is CASSFPRSGANVLTF. The CDR3 DNA reads as TGTGCCAGCAGCTTCCCTCGCTCTGGGGCCAACGTCCTGACTTTC.

V usage is TRBV7-2 and J usage is TRBJ2-2; possibly TRBD2 for D (6 bases). There are 15 residues in the CDR3. Trimming shortened V by 3 bases and J by 4 bases, and 12 bases separated the two germline ends. Germline assignment: CDR1 SGHTA and CDR2 FQGNSA. The CDR3 here is CASSFLATSTGELFF. DNA for the CDR3: TGTGCCAGCAGCTTTCTAGCGACGAGCACCGGGGAGCTGTTTTTT. The complete variable domain, with remaining parts taken from reference TRBV7-2 and TRBJ2-2, reads GAGVSQSPSNKVTEKGKDVELRCDPISGHTALYWYRQSLGQGLEFLIYFQGNSAPDKSGLPSDRFSAERTGGSVSTLTIQRTQQEDSAVYLCASSFLATSTGELFFGEGSRLTVL.

This clone has a single count. The identical CDR3 is also encoded by other nucleotide sequences in the sample. The chain links TRBV19 to TRBJ1-2; D perhaps matches TRBD1 (6 bases). CDR3 length: 13 residues. V was pared by 3 bases and J by 5 bases, with 10 bases between. The germline gives CDR1 LNHDA, CDR2 SQIVND (reference sequence). CDR3 in amino acids: CASSITGSYGYTF. The CDR3 region has the DNA TGTGCCAGTAGTATCACAGGGTCTTATGGCTACACCTTC.

V usage is TRBV7-3 and J usage is TRBJ2-1; D remains ambiguous. CDR1 and CDR2 from the germline V gene are SGHTA and FQGTGA. Trimming took off 1 base at V and 8 bases at J, with 12 bases between the two ends. CDR3 length equals 14 residues. Here the CDR3 DNA reads TGTGCCAGCAGCTTAATCGCCCAGGAATATGAGCAGTTCTTC. It yields the protein CASSLIAQEYEQFF.

This chain connects TRBV19 to TRBJ2-3; TRBD2 matches at 10 bases. The CDR3 runs to 17 residues. Unmatched junction bases numbered 4, after V lost 1 base and J lost 0 bases. Germline V gives CDR1 LNHDA, CDR2 SQIVND (reference sequence). The CDR3 DNA follows: TGTGCCAGTAGTATAGGGACTAGCGGAGCTAGCACAGATACGCAGTATTTT. Amino acids: CASSIGTSGASTDTQYF.

This sequence joins TRBV5-1 and TRBJ1-3; 9 bases align to TRBD1. In germline, CDR1 is SGHRS, CDR2 YFSETQ. The V and J ends lost 4 bases and 4 bases, in that order; junction bases with no gene match: 6. The CDR3 is made up of 15 amino acids. The CDR3 spells CASSEQGAAGNTIYF. Written as DNA, the CDR3 is TGCGCCAGCAGCGAACAGGGGGCGGCAGGAAACACCATATATTTT.

This chain joins TRBV6-4 and TRBJ1-3; no reliable D call. The V gene's germline CDR1 is MRHNA and CDR2 SNTAGT. The CDR3 sequence is 16 residues long. The V and J ends lost 4 bases and 0 bases respectively, with 13 bases between them. The CDR3 nucleotides are TGTGCCAGCAGTGCTCAGCGGACGTGCTCTGGAAACACCATATATTTT. Protein sequence: CASSAQRTCSGNTIYF.

The chain uses TRBV20-1 and TRBJ2-7; 11 bases are shared with TRBD2. V dropped 3 bases and J dropped 1; count of bases not matched to a gene: 5. From germline, CDR1 is DFQATT and CDR2 SNEGSKA (reference sequence). This CDR3 is built from 15 residues. CDR3 DNA: TGCAGTGCTAGTCTCACTAGCGGGGGATCCTACGAGCAGTACTTC. Protein: CSASLTSGGSYEQYF.

The chain couples TRBV19 to TRBJ2-7; TRBD2 agrees at 12 bases. The CDR3 covers 15 residues. The germline V gene has CDR1 LNHDA and CDR2 SQIVND (reference sequence). V dropped 5 bases and J dropped 2; count of bases not matched to a gene: 4. The CDR3 DNA reads TGTGCCAGTAGTCCGACTAGCGGGAGAACCTACGAGCAGTACTTC. Protein sequence: CASSPTSGRTYEQYF.

The chain has TRBV6-2 or TRBV6-3 and TRBJ1-5; the D gene is possibly TRBD1 (5 bases). From germline, CDR1 is MNHEY and CDR2 SVGEGT. The V and J ends lost 6 bases and 6 bases respectively, with 9 bases between them. The CDR3 has 12 amino acids. In DNA form, the CDR3 reads TGTGCCAGCAGCAATCAGGGTCAGCCCCAGCATTTT. It specifies CASSNQGQPQHF.

This clone appeared once. The chain combines TRBV29-1 with TRBJ2-1; 7 bases agree with TRBD1. This CDR3 region has 12 residues. The ends lost 6 bases at V and 7 bases at J; junction bases unmatched: 6. From germline, CDR1 is SQVTM and CDR2 ANQGSEA. The CDR3 DNA follows: TGCAGCGTCAACAGGGGAATTAATGAGCAGTTCTTC. Translated: CSVNRGINEQFF.

The V gene is TRBV6-5, the J gene TRBJ1-1, with 10 bases matching TRBD1. Germline assignment: CDR1 MNHEY and CDR2 SVGAGI. This CDR3 region has 15 residues. The V gene end was trimmed by 10 bases and the J gene end by 3 bases; junction bases not matched to a gene: 11. The CDR3 nucleotides read TGTGCCATACGACAGGGGGCTGGGGTAGACACTGAAGCTTTCTTT. As protein: CAIRQGAGVDTEAFF.

A few counts support this clone. The V gene is TRBV6-6, the J gene TRBJ2-3; 12 bases are a match to TRBD1. Trimming cost V 5 bases and J 3 bases; bases outside gene matches: 9. Germline V gives CDR1 MNHNY, CDR2 SVGAGI (reference sequence). The CDR3 consists of 17 residues. The DNA for the CDR3 is TGTGCCAGCAGTCCTCCTCCGGGACAGGGGGCAACAGATACGCAGTATTTT. Translating it yields CASSPPPGQGATDTQYF.

The rearrangement joins TRBV6-1 to TRBJ2-1; D gene uncertain. CDR1 MNHNS and CDR2 SASEGT come from the germline V gene. The CDR3 is made up of 15 amino acids. The germline V and J ends were trimmed by 1 base and 0 bases, with 7 bases remaining between them. CDR3 bases: TGTGCCAGCAGTGAAGATCCTAGCTCCTACAATGAGCAGTTCTTC. Its translation: CASSEDPSSYNEQFF.

CDR3 sequence: CASTSRDSGRAWAQYF. The CDR3, as DNA: TGTGCCAGCACGTCTCGAGATAGCGGGAGGGCCTGGGCGCAGTATTTT. The chain has TRBV28 and TRBJ2-3, with TRBD2 matching over 11 bases. The CDR3 has 16 amino acids. The V gene end was trimmed by 7 bases and the J gene end by 10 bases; junction bases not matched to a gene: 16. Germline V gene lookup returns CDR1 MDHEN and CDR2 SYDVKM.

The genes are TRBV9 and TRBJ1-6; 7 nucleotides line up with TRBD1. V lost 0 bases to trimming and J lost 4 bases; unmatched junction nucleotides: 7. The germline V gene encodes CDR1 SGDLS and CDR2 YYNGEE. The CDR3 extends over 17 amino acids. The DNA for the CDR3 is TGTGCCAGCAGCGTAGACCAAGGGGGCCGGTATAATTCACCCCTCCACTTT. Its protein product is CASSVDQGGRYNSPLHF.

The J gene is TRBJ2-7, the V gene TRBV6-2 or TRBV6-3; possible D gene TRBD2, 6 bases. In germline, CDR1 is MNHEY, CDR2 SVGEGT. CDR3 length equals 14 residues. Trimming took off 6 bases at V and 4 bases at J, with 16 bases between the two ends. The CDR3 spells CASSPSGRVYEQYF. Written as DNA, the CDR3 is TGTGCCAGCAGCCCGAGCGGGCGGGTTTACGAGCAGTACTTC.